One and the same sample provided the 5 T cell receptor beta chains below, sequenced in a study of Graves' ophthalmopathy and Graves' hyperthyroidism. Amplification of TCR beta CDR3 regions used RNA transcripts. The first-round RT-PCR employed HTBI primers together with the Qiagen OneStep RT-PCR kit. A multiplex PCR was then performed as the second round. From the multiplex PCR reads, TCRdb called clonotypes with MiXCR, one entry per CDR3 protein. The data show 360,000 or so distinct CDR3 sequences, approximately 20% seen once. Sequenced: peripheral blood. The origin of the receptors is a woman aged 18-29 years with Graves' ophthalmopathy.

This clonotype has ten or more counts. The V call is TRBV6-1, the J call TRBJ1-1; TRBD1 might be the D (5 bases). The CDR3 runs to 16 residues. In germline, CDR1 is MNHNS, CDR2 SASEGT. V lost 6 bases to trimming and J lost 0 bases, with 17 bases between them. Written as DNA, the CDR3 is TGTGCCAGCAGCCAAGGACACCTTTTCCTGAACACTGAAGCTTTCTTT. Residues: CASSQGHLFLNTEAFF.

The table lists this clonotype with many counts. The chain combines TRBV28 with TRBJ2-2; D may be TRBD1 (5 bases). Deletions cut 3 bases from V and 5 bases from J, with 13 bases between. This CDR3 has 15 amino acids. The germline gives CDR1 MDHEN, CDR2 SYDVKM. The CDR3 here is CASSFSGQGTGELFF. The CDR3 nucleotides are TGTGCCAGCAGTTTCTCCGGACAAGGGACCGGGGAGCTGTTTTTT.

This clonotype occurred many times. This chain joins TRBV6-6 and TRBJ1-1; TRBD1 matches 9 bases. The CDR3 length is 18 residues. The V gene end was trimmed by 4 bases and the J gene end by 3 bases; junction bases not matched to a gene: 15. Germline V gene lookup returns CDR1 MNHNY and CDR2 SVGAGI (reference sequence). The CDR3 region has the DNA TGTGCCAGCAGTTCAGAGCTGGGACAGGGCCCCGGGGACACTGAAGCTTTCTTT. Translating it yields CASSSELGQGPGDTEAFF.

This clonotype was detected ten times or more. V and J are TRBV7-6 and TRBJ1-1; no clear D gene. Germline V gene lookup returns CDR1 SGHVS and CDR2 FNYEAQ. The CDR3 runs 14 residues. Trimming took off 1 base at V and 2 bases at J, with 8 bases between the two ends. In nucleotides, the CDR3 is TGTGCCAGCAGCTTAGTCGAGGAAAACACTGAAGCTTTCTTT. Translation: CASSLVEENTEAFF.

This clonotype was counted at least ten times. An end of the junction does not agree with germline; a read error may underlie this. The chain carries TRBV7-2 and TRBJ1-5; D gene ambiguous. The CDR3 has 13 amino acids. Germline V gives CDR1 SGHTA, CDR2 FQGNSA. DNA of the CDR3: TGCGCCAGCAGCTCCGGACGGGGTCAGCCCCAGCATTTT. Its translation: CASSSGRGQPQHF.